This TCR beta chain was observed in a study of beta chain features in type 1 diabetes. The study, taken as a whole, reports: In every one of the four CD4+ subsets, TCRB CDR3s were moderately but significantly shorter in Type 1 diabetes patients.

The investigators reverse transcribed all of the isolated RNA, so they sequenced expressed TCRB transcripts. Using immunoSEQ multiplex PCR, the repertoire was profiled, and TCRdb retains in-frame clones only, with some absent. The sample shows more than 100,000 clones, roughly 10% of them seen only once. As for this clone: Its target is not known.

The specimen was central memory CD4+ T cells from blood. The clonotype was recovered from a man aged 25-40 years with type 1 diabetes.

The DNA for the CDR3 is TGTGCCAGCAGCCCTCTTGATGGTGGGGCTGGTCAGCCCCAGCATTTT. Its protein is CASSPLDGGAGQPQHF. The J gene is TRBJ1-5, the V gene TRBV9; tentatively, D is TRBD1 (5 bases). Trimming stripped 4 bases from V and 6 bases from J, with 20 bases between. This CDR3 is built from 16 residues. CDR1 is SGDLS and CDR2 is YYNGEE in the germline V gene.